Each of the 7 T cell receptor beta chains below was sequenced from the same sample in a study of cytomegalovirus exposure and HLA in healthy donors. Use of 60 Vbeta and 13 Jbeta primers characterized the PCR. TCRdb keeps only in-frame clones here, not all; method: immunoSEQ multiplex PCR. The table lists 150,000 to 200,000 clones, 65% to 70% of them singletons. The material sequenced was PBMCs. The receptors originated from a man aged 25 to 40 in good health and CMV-seropositive.

The J gene is TRBJ1-4, the V gene TRBV2; no definite D call. The V and J ends lost 7 bases and 6 bases respectively, with 15 bases between them. Germline V gene data show CDR1 as SNHLY and CDR2 as FYNNEI. The CDR3 is 14 residues long. CDR3 residues: CASKAVGTDEKLFF. The DNA of the CDR3 is TGTGCCAGCAAGGCGGTCGGAACGGATGAAAAACTGTTTTTT.

This chain joins TRBV28 and TRBJ2-7; D is perhaps TRBD2 (5 bases). This CDR3 is built from 16 residues. Germline V lookup: CDR1 MDHEN, CDR2 SYDVKM. With 6 bases removed from V and 2 bases from J, the gap between germline ends came to 20 bases. The CDR3 spells CASSSPRVLGTYEQYF. The DNA of the CDR3 is TGTGCCAGCAGCTCCCCGAGGGTGTTGGGTACCTACGAGCAGTACTTC.

The V gene is TRBV7-9, the J gene TRBJ2-7, with D possibly TRBD1 on 7 matching bases. The CDR3 length is 16 residues. V was shortened by 10 bases and J by 2 bases, with 24 bases between the two germline ends. Germline V gives CDR1 SEHNR, CDR2 FQNEAQ (reference sequence). DNA of the CDR3: TGTGCCACCCTCGAACCGAGGGGGCGGGAAACCTACGAGCAGTACTTC. Translating it yields CATLEPRGRETYEQYF.

This chain uses TRBV19 with TRBJ1-2; no clear D. V was shortened by 5 bases and J by 5 bases, with 12 bases between the two germline ends. CDR1 is LNHDA, CDR2 SQIVND, per germline (reference sequence). CDR3 length: 13 amino acids. CDR3: CASSLRGSYGYTF. The CDR3 bases are TGTGCCAGTAGTCTCCGGGGAAGTTATGGCTACACCTTC.

V gene TRBV6-6 combines with J gene TRBJ2-3; a weak D match, TRBD2 (6 bases). The germline V and J ends were trimmed by 2 bases and 9 bases, with 18 bases remaining between them. This CDR3 is built from 15 residues. Looked up from germline, CDR1 is MNHNY and CDR2 is SVGAGI (reference sequence). CDR3 DNA: TGTGCCAGCAGTTACGCGGGAACGGGGTCGGGGACGCAGTATTTT. Protein: CASSYAGTGSGTQYF.

This clone was seen a handful of times. The rearrangement joins TRBV6-5 to TRBJ2-1; 12 nucleotides line up with TRBD2. CDR1 is MNHEY, CDR2 SVGAGI, per germline. V lost 6 bases and J lost 9; bases outside the gene matches: 6. This CDR3 region has 14 residues. In nucleotides, the CDR3 is TGTGCCAGCAGGGGACTAGCGGGTATGAGTGAGCAGTTCTTC. Residues: CASRGLAGMSEQFF.

The chain carries TRBV5-5 and TRBJ2-1, with 7 bases identical to TRBD2. The junction had 0 bases not matched to a gene; V was cut back by 0 bases and J by 3 bases. Germline CDR1 reads SGHKS; CDR2 reads YYEKEE (reference sequence). The CDR3 runs 14 residues. The CDR3 loop reads CASSLGGGYNEQFF. The CDR3 region has the DNA TGTGCCAGCAGCTTGGGGGGGGGCTACAATGAGCAGTTCTTC.